This T cell receptor beta chain was retrieved from a study of blood T cells in healthy people across ages. This clonotype was seen repeatedly, ten times or more. No antigen is known for it. The second PCR ran roughly 7 to 12 cycles with a sample-barcoded 5' primer and J-beta primers. MiXCR, applied by TCRdb to the 5' RACE reads, yields one record per CDR3 protein. The repertoire holds more than 500,000 distinct CDR3 sequences, with approximately 26% as singletons. Regarding the study as a whole: Compared with aged donors, long-lived donors showed fewer expanded clones, suggesting selection.

Trimming cost V 8 bases and J 5 bases, with 15 bases left between them. The CDR3 has 13 amino acids. From germline, CDR1 is SGHTA and CDR2 FQGNSA. These records were also assigned to another study, of T cells of mothers and their children.

Sequenced material: blood. The chain recombines TRBV7-2 with TRBJ2-5; D may be TRBD1 or TRBD2 (6 bases each). The source is a boy younger than 10 in good health. The chain's CDR3 is CASSPPGAETQYF. The CDR3 DNA is TGTGCCAGCTCACCACCGGGGGCTGAGACCCAGTACTTC. Supplemented by reference TRBV7-2 and TRBJ2-5, the full variable domain reads GAGVSQSPSNKVTEKGKDVELRCDPISGHTALYWYRQSLGQGLEFLIYFQGNSAPDKSGLPSDRFSAERTGGSVSTLTIQRTQQEDSAVYLCASSPPGAETQYFGPGTRLLVL.